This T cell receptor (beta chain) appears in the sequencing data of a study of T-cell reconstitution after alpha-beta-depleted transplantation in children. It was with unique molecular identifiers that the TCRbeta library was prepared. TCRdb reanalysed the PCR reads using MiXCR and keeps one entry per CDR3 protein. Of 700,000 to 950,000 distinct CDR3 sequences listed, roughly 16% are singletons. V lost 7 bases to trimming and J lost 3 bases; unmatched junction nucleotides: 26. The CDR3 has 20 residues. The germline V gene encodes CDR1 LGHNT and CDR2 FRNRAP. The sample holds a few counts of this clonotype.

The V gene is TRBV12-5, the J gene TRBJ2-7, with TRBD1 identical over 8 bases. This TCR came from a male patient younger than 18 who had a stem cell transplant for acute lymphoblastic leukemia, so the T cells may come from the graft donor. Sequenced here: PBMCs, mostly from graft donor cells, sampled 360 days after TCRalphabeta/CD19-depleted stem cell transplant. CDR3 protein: CASVNDRGLSSAVPYYEQYF. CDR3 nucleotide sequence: TGTGCTAGTGTCAACGACAGGGGCCTCTCTTCGGCCGTTCCTTACTACGAGCAGTACTTC.